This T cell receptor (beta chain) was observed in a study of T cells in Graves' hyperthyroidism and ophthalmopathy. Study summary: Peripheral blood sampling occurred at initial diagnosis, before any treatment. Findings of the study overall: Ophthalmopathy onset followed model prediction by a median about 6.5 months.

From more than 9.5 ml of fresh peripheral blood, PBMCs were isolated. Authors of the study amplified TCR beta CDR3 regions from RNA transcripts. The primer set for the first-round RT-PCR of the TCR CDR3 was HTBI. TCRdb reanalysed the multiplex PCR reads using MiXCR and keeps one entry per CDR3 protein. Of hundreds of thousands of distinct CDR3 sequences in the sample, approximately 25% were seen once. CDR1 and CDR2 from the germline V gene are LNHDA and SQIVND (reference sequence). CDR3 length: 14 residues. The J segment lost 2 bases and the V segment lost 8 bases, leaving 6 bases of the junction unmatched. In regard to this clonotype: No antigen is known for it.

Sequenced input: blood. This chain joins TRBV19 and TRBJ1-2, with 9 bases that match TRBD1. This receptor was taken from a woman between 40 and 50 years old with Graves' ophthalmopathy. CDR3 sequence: CASAPGQGNYGYTF. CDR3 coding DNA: TGTGCCAGTGCTCCGGGACAGGGAAACTATGGCTACACCTTC.